This T cell receptor beta chain originates from a study of shared clonotypes between healthy human individuals. Using immunoSEQ multiplex PCR, the repertoire was profiled, and TCRdb retains in-frame clones only, with some absent. Of roughly 500,000 clones in the sample, approximately 80% were seen once. In the case of this clone: This clone may be a read error of a much larger clone one base away.

Sequencing was performed on PBMCs. This receptor was identified in a middle-aged woman in good health. Some clones in this sample may be carry-over from other donors' samples.

CDR3: CASSSLLGRGQPQHF. DNA of the CDR3: TGTGCCAGCAGCTCTCTGCTGGGGAGAGGGCAGCCCCAGCATTTT. This chain joins TRBV7-2 and TRBJ1-5; D is unresolved. Germline V CDR1 and CDR2: SGHTA, FQGNSA. CDR3 length: 15 residues. V was shortened by 4 bases and J by 7 bases, with 17 bases between the two germline ends. Based on the CDR3 plus reference TRBV7-2 and TRBJ1-5, the full variable domain is GAGVSQSPSNKVTEKGKDVELRCDPISGHTALYWYRQSLGQGLEFLIYFQGNSAPDKSGLPSDRFSAERTGGSVSTLTIQRTQQEDSAVYLCASSSLLGRGQPQHFGDGTRLSIL.